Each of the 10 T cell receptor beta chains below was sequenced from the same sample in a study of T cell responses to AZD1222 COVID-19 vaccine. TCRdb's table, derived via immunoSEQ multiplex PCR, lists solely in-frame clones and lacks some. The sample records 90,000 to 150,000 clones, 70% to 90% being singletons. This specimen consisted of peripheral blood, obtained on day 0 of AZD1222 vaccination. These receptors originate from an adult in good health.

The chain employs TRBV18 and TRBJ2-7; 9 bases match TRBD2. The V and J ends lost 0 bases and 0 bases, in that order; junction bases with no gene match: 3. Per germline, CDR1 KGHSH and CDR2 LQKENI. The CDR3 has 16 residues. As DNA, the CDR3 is TGTGCCAGCTCACCACCGGAGACTAGCGGCTCCTACGAGCAGTACTTC. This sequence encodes CASSPPETSGSYEQYF.

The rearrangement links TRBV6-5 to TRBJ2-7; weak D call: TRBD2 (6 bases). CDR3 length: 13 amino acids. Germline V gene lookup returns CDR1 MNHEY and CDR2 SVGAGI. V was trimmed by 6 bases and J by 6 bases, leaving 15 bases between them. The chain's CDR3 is CASSLRTTGEQYF. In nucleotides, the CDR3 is TGTGCCAGCAGCCTCCGGACTACGGGCGAGCAGTACTTC.

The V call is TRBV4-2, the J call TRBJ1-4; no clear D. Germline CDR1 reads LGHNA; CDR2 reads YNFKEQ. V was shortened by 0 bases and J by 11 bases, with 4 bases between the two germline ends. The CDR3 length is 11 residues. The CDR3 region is CASSQEQKLFF. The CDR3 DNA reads TGTGCCAGCAGCCAAGAGCAGAAACTGTTTTTT.

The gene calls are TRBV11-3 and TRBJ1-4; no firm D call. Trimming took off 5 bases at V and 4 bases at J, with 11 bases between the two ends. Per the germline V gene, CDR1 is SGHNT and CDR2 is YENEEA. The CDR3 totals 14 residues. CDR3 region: CASSKGSFNEKLFF. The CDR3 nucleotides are TGTGCCAGCAGCAAAGGGTCGTTTAATGAAAAACTGTTTTTT.

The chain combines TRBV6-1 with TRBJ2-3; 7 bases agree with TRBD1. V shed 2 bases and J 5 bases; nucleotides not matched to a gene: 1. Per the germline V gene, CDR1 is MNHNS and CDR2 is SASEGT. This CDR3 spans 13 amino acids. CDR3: CASSERDRDTQYF. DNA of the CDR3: TGTGCCAGCAGTGAACGGGACAGAGATACGCAGTATTTT.

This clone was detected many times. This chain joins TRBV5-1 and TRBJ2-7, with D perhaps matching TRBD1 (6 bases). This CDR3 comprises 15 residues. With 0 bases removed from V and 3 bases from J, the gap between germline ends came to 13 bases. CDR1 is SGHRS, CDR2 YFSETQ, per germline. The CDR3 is CASSLVSGGHYEQYF. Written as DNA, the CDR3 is TGCGCCAGCAGCTTGGTTAGTGGGGGCCACTACGAGCAGTACTTC.

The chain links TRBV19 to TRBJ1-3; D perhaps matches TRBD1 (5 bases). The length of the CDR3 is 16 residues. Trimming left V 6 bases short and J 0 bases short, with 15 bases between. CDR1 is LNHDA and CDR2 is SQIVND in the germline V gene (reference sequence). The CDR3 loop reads CASRLIGGPSGNTIYF. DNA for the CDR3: TGTGCCAGTAGACTTATCGGGGGACCCTCTGGAAACACCATATATTTT.

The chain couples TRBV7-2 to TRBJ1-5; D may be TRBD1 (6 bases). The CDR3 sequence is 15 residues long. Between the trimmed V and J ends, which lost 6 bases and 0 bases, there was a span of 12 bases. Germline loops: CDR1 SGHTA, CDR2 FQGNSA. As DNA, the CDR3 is TGTGCCAGCAGTCCGGACAGTCTTAGCAATCAGCCCCAGCATTTT. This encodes CASSPDSLSNQPQHF.

The CDR3 loop is CATSRASETGELFF. The CDR3, as DNA: TGTGCCACCAGCAGGGCCAGCGAGACCGGGGAGCTGTTTTTT. The J gene is TRBJ2-2, the V gene TRBV15; unclear D gene. This CDR3 contains 14 residues. Germline values: CDR1 LNHNV, CDR2 YYDKDF (reference sequence). The germline V and J ends were trimmed by 3 bases and 5 bases, with 10 bases remaining between them. Complete variable domain (other parts from reference TRBV15 and TRBJ2-2): DAMVIQNPRYQVTQFGKPVTLSCSQTLNHNVMYWYQQKSSQAPKLLFHYYDKDFNNEADTPDNFQSRRPNTSFCFLDIRSPGLGDTAMYLCATSRASETGELFFGEGSRLTVL.

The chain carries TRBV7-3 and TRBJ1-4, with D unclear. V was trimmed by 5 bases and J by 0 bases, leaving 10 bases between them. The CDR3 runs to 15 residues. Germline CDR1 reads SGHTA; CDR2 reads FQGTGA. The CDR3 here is CASSPGRSTNEKLFF. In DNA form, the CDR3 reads TGTGCCAGCAGCCCCGGACGGTCAACTAATGAAAAACTGTTTTTT. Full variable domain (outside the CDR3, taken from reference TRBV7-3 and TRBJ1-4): GAGVSQTPSNKVTEKGKYVELRCDPISGHTALYWYRQSLGQGPEFLIYFQGTGAADDSGLPNDRFFAVRPEGSVSTLKIQRTERGDSAVYLCASSPGRSTNEKLFFGSGTQLSVL.